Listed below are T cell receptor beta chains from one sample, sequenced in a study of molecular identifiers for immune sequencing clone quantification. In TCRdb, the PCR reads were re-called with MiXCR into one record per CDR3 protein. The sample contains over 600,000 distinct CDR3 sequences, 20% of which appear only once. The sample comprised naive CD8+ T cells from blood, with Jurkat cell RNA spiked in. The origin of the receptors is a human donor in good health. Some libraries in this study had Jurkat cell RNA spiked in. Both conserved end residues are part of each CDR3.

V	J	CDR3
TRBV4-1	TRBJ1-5	CASSQVPREDQPQHF
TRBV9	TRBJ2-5	CASSVESGRAETQYF
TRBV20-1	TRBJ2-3	CSASFAGNVILSTDTQYF
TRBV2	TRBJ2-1	CASSLNPDRGLRDEQFF
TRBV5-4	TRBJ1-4	CASSPKSGMYSFATNEKLFF
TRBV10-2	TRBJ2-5	CASGETSGGFQETQYF
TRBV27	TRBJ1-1	CASSSTGPPGTEAFF
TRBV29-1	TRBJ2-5	CSVDTYQETQYF
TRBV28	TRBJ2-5	CASSAPWGGETQYF
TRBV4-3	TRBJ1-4	CASSQDEQSFNEKLFF
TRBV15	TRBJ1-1	CATGQNPLMDTEAFF
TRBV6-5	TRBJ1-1	CASREWKGLRGSTEAFF
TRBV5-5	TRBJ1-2	CASRRGLGDYGYTF
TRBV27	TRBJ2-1	CASSPDRDLSSSYNEQFF
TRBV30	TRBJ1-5	CAWGPGNSNQPQHF
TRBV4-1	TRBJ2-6	CASQLRAGTFSGANVLTF
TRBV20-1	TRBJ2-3	CSASLASPDTQYF
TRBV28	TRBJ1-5	CASSTYRSLNQPQHF
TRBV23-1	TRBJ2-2	CASRPRGSNTGELFF
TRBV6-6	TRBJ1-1	CASSRQMNTEAFF
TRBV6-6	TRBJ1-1	CASSYPKRTGVNTEAFF
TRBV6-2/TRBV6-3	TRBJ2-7	CASTIAGAYEQYF
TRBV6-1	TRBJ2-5	CASTELEGFGQETQYF
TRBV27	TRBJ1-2	CASSLVGGSYGYTF
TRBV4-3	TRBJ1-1	CASSQDRGPLNTEAFF
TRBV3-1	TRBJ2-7	CASSQAGGPRREQYF
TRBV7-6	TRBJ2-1	CASSEGLVNEQFF
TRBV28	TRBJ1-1	CASSPPSRVQAFF
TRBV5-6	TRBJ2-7	CASSLPGQLNYEQYF
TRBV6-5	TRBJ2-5	CASSGPTKLETQYF
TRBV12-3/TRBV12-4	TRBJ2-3	CATKPAGAWSNTDTQYF
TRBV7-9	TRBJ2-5	CASSLVTEETQYF
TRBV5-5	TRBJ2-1	CASSSPGGISSYNEQFF
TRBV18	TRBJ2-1	CASSPPSGAGNEQFF
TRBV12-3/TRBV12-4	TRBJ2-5	CATGEGEPQYF
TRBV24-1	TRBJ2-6	CATSEVGGPHSGANVLTF
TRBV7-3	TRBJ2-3	CASSPGLAGEEDTQYF
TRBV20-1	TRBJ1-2	CSARVSRTGENYGYTF
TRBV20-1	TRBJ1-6	CSAITGVRPYNSPLHF
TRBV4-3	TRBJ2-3	CASSQDSGDSTNTQYF
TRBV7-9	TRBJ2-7	CASSYGSGDRPYEQYF
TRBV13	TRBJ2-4	CASSSQITGPSAKNIQYF
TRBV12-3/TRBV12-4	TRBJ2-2	CASSFTGYTRELFF
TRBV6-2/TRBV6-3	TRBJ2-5	CASSSAWTQYF
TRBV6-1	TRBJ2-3	CASGQYLTSTDTQYF